This passage covers 28 T cell receptor beta chains from one sample sequenced in a study of regulatory T cells in long-lasting Graves disease. Combining iRepertoire HTBI primers with Arm-PCR of CDR3 regions, the authors built TCR beta libraries. TCRdb reprocessed the multiplex PCR reads with MiXCR, giving one entry per CDR3 protein. This sample carries 400,000 to 500,000 distinct CDR3 sequences, about 20% of them seen once, and the ten largest clones take 10% to 15%. As for time point: persistent/refractory GD, antithyroid drugs over 5 years with positive TRAb. From RNA extracted from PBMCs, the TCR library was made. The sequencing here drew on peripheral blood mononuclear cells (PBMCs), taken when the disease was refractory, from a patient treated with antithyroid drugs. The receptors derive from a female donor with Graves disease.

This clonotype was found many times. The chain combines TRBV6-5 with TRBJ1-5; D unresolved. CDR3 length: 13 residues. CDR1 and CDR2 from the germline V gene are MNHEY and SVGAGI. V was shortened by 4 bases and J by 4 bases, with 8 bases between the two germline ends. The CDR3 sequence: CASSWSFNQPQHF. For the CDR3, the DNA is TGTGCCAGCAGTTGGAGTTTTAATCAGCCCCAGCATTTT.

This clonotype appeared many times. V is TRBV28 and J is TRBJ2-5, with a possible D match to TRBD2 (6 bases). CDR1 MDHEN and CDR2 SYDVKM come from the germline V gene. This CDR3 is 14 amino acids long. V lost 1 base and J 2 bases, leaving 8 bases between the germline ends. DNA for the CDR3: TGTGCCAGCAGTTTATTGGAGGGACAAGAGACCCAGTACTTC. It translates to CASSLLEGQETQYF. The full variable domain, its missing parts supplied by reference TRBV28 and TRBJ2-5, is DVKVTQSSRYLVKRTGEKVFLECVQDMDHENMFWYRQDPGLGLRLIYFSYDVKMKEKGDIPEGYSVSREKKERFSLILESASTNQTSMYLCASSLLEGQETQYFGPGTRLLVL.

This clonotype was recorded at least ten times. This chain links TRBV7-2 with TRBJ2-6; 7 bases map to TRBD1. Per the germline V gene, CDR1 is SGHTA and CDR2 is FQGNSA. This CDR3 comprises 18 residues. V trimming: 1 base; J trimming: 0 bases; junction bases outside the gene matches: 6. CDR3 sequence: CASSLVPAGGSGANVLTF. For the CDR3, the DNA is TGTGCCAGCAGCTTAGTACCTGCAGGGGGCTCTGGGGCCAACGTCCTGACTTTC.

In this sample, this clonotype turned up a few times. The CDR3 DNA reads as TGCGCCAGCAGCCACCCGAAAGACAGGAGAACCACCGGGGAGCTGTTTTTT. Its translation is CASSHPKDRRTTGELFF. The gene calls are TRBV4-1 and TRBJ2-2; possible D gene TRBD1, 6 bases. Germline V gives CDR1 MGHRA, CDR2 YSYEKL. V lost 3 bases and J 4 bases, leaving 18 bases between the germline ends. The CDR3 has 17 residues.

The chain links TRBV20-1 to TRBJ2-7; 7 bases agree with TRBD2. The junction had 4 bases not matched to a gene; V was cut back by 5 bases and J by 6 bases. The length of the CDR3 is 11 residues. Germline V CDR1 and CDR2: DFQATT, SNEGSKA (reference sequence). The CDR3 is CSAGRVGEQYF. The CDR3 bases are TGCAGTGCTGGGAGGGTGGGCGAGCAGTACTTC.

V and J are TRBV5-5 and TRBJ2-2, with 7 bases aligning to TRBD2. The CDR3 is 16 residues long. CDR1 and CDR2 from the germline V gene are SGHKS and YYEKEE (reference sequence). After removal of 2 bases from V and 5 bases from J, the junction contained 9 bases not matched to a gene. CDR3 protein: CASSFLAEDWTGELFF. As DNA, the CDR3 is TGTGCCAGCAGCTTCCTAGCGGAGGATTGGACCGGGGAGCTGTTTTTT.

This clonotype has only a few counts. Here the CDR3 reads CASSPGTGATQPQHF. The CDR3 nucleotides are TGTGCCAGCAGTCCTGGGACAGGCGCGACTCAGCCCCAGCATTTT. The chain combines TRBV6-1 with TRBJ1-5; 8 bases line up with TRBD1. Germline CDR1 MNHNS, CDR2 SASEGT. CDR3 size: 15 residues. The V and J ends lost 5 bases and 6 bases, in that order; junction bases with no gene match: 9.

This clonotype was seen a handful of times. This sequence joins TRBV29-1 and TRBJ1-2, with 7 bases lining up with TRBD1. With 4 bases clipped from V and 5 bases from J, the junction kept 10 bases outside the gene matches. The CDR3 sequence is 14 residues long. Germline V CDR1 and CDR2: SQVTM, ANQGSEA. This chain's CDR3 is CSVAYSGTVYGYTF. The CDR3 DNA is TGCAGCGTTGCTTACTCCGGGACAGTATATGGCTACACCTTC.

This clonotype appeared many times. This sequence joins TRBV20-1 and TRBJ1-1; the match to TRBD1 covers 7 bases. The CDR3 covers 13 residues. The ends lost 4 bases at V and 5 bases at J; junction bases unmatched: 7. CDR1 DFQATT and CDR2 SNEGSKA come from the germline V gene (reference sequence). CDR3 in DNA: TGCAGTGCTACACAGGGGATGCAAACTGAAGCTTTCTTT. Amino acids: CSATQGMQTEAFF.

In this sample, this clonotype turned up many times. The chain employs TRBV12-3 or TRBV12-4 and TRBJ1-1, with unresolved D. The CDR3 has 12 amino acids. V dropped 6 bases and J dropped 7 bases, with 12 bases sitting between them. The CDR3 loop is CASRTRMIEAFF. The CDR3 DNA reads as TGTGCCAGCAGAACACGGATGATTGAAGCTTTCTTT.

This clonotype was counted many times. The chain joins TRBV6-2 or TRBV6-3 to TRBJ2-5; perhaps TRBD1 as D (6 bases). Per germline, CDR1 MNHEY and CDR2 SVGEGT. CDR3 length: 13 residues. V was shortened by 6 bases and J by 1 base, with 9 bases between the two germline ends. CDR3 in DNA: TGTGCCAGCAGCAGGGACACCCAAGAGACCCAGTACTTC. It is translated as CASSRDTQETQYF.

The chain joins TRBV7-9 to TRBJ1-6; possibly TRBD1 for D (6 bases). The CDR3 covers 18 residues. Germline-derived CDR1 and CDR2 are SEHNR and FQNEAQ (reference sequence). Trimming took 1 base from V and 6 from J, leaving 19 bases between them. The CDR3 spells CASSLVRIGQRSNSPLHF. In DNA, the CDR3 is TGTGCCAGCAGCTTAGTCAGGATCGGACAGAGAAGTAATTCACCCCTCCACTTT.

This clonotype appeared a few times. The rearrangement uses TRBV29-1 and TRBJ2-7, with 9 bases lining up with TRBD1. The CDR3 covers 14 residues. The J segment lost 5 bases and the V segment lost 7 bases, leaving 12 bases of the junction unmatched. Germline CDR1 is SQVTM and CDR2 is ANQGSEA. CDR3 in DNA: TGCAGCGCCGCGGGGACAGGGTTTCTGGACGAGCAGTACTTC. This encodes CSAAGTGFLDEQYF.

Only a few counts were recorded for this clonotype. The rearrangement uses TRBV18 and TRBJ2-7, with D unresolved. The CDR3 is made up of 13 amino acids. V was cut by 3 bases and J by 1 base, with 7 bases left in between. Germline-derived CDR1 and CDR2 are KGHSH and LQKENI. The CDR3 spells CASSPARSYEQYF. CDR3 coding DNA: TGTGCCAGCTCACCGGCACGGTCCTACGAGCAGTACTTC.

There are many counts of this clonotype. The chain links TRBV28 to TRBJ1-5; a possible D gene is TRBD1 (5 bases). Trimming removed 5 bases at V and 7 bases at J, with 9 bases between. The germline gives CDR1 MDHEN, CDR2 SYDVKM. This CDR3 has 12 residues. The CDR3 nucleotides are TGTGCCAGCAGTCGGGGCGGACAGCCCCAGCATTTT. Protein product: CASSRGGQPQHF.

This clonotype showed up just a few times. V and J are TRBV28 and TRBJ2-2, with D possibly TRBD1 on 6 matching bases. Trimming shortened V by 7 bases and J by 4 bases, and 16 bases separated the two germline ends. CDR1 is MDHEN, CDR2 SYDVKM, per germline. The CDR3 is 15 residues long. CDR3 in amino acids: CASNPTRGGTGELFF. The CDR3 bases are TGTGCCAGCAACCCTACTAGAGGGGGCACCGGGGAGCTGTTTTTT. Complete variable domain (other parts from reference TRBV28 and TRBJ2-2): DVKVTQSSRYLVKRTGEKVFLECVQDMDHENMFWYRQDPGLGLRLIYFSYDVKMKEKGDIPEGYSVSREKKERFSLILESASTNQTSMYLCASNPTRGGTGELFFGEGSRLTVL.

The chain is built from TRBV20-1 and TRBJ2-2, with a possible D match to TRBD2 (5 bases). CDR1 DFQATT and CDR2 SNEGSKA come from the germline V gene (reference sequence). CDR3 size: 14 residues. V lost 1 base and J 4 bases, leaving 10 bases between the germline ends. The CDR3: CSARGFGGTGELFF. The CDR3 DNA sequence: TGCAGTGCTAGAGGGTTTGGAGGCACCGGGGAGCTGTTTTTT.

A note on this clonotype: One end of the junction does not line up with germline, which may come from a read error. The chain carries TRBV11-2 and TRBJ2-7; D is unclear. The CDR3 sequence is 11 residues long. The germline V gene encodes CDR1 SGHAT and CDR2 FQNNGV. CDR3 residues: CASSFYYEQCF. CDR3 DNA: TGTGCCAGCAGCTTCTATTACGAGCAGTGCTTC.

The V and J genes are TRBV14 and TRBJ1-2; unclear D gene. V was pared by 1 base and J by 5 bases, with 5 bases between. This CDR3 has 12 residues. CDR1 SGHDN and CDR2 FVKESK come from the germline V gene. The chain's CDR3 is CASSQATYGYTF. CDR3 bases: TGTGCCAGCAGCCAAGCTACATATGGCTACACCTTC.

The sample holds a few counts of this clonotype. J is TRBJ1-4 and V is TRBV7-2; no clear D. Trimming took 2 bases from V and 3 from J, leaving 16 bases between them. The germline CDR1 and CDR2 sequences are SGHTA and FQGNSA. The CDR3 runs to 17 residues. As DNA, the CDR3 is TGTGCCAGCAGCTTATCGTCTGGCGGAGAGCCTAATGAAAAACTGTTTTTT. Its protein product is CASSLSSGGEPNEKLFF.

The CDR3 DNA reads as TGTGCCAGCAGCAGGGTTCGCGCCTACAATGAGCAGTTCTTC. This sequence encodes CASSRVRAYNEQFF. The chain has TRBV25-1 and TRBJ2-1, with D perhaps matching TRBD1 (5 bases). V dropped 6 bases and J dropped 2 bases, with 11 bases sitting between them. Germline V CDR1 and CDR2: MGHDK, SYGVNS. This CDR3 contains 14 residues.

The chain has TRBV9 and TRBJ2-2, with D unclear. Trimming removed 0 bases from V and 8 bases from J, with 5 bases in between. The CDR3 contains 12 residues. CDR1 and CDR2 from the germline V gene are SGDLS and YYNGEE. The DNA of the CDR3 is TGTGCCAGCAGCGTAGAAACAGGGGAGCTGTTTTTT. It encodes CASSVETGELFF.

This clonotype was counted ten times or more. This chain uses TRBV2 with TRBJ1-5; TRBD1 matches at 12 bases. Germline V gene data show CDR1 as SNHLY and CDR2 as FYNNEI. The CDR3 contains 15 residues. Germline trimming cut 6 bases from V and 5 bases from J; bases unmatched to any gene: 5. The CDR3 nucleotides are TGTGCCAGCAGGGCCGGGACAGGGGGCGATCAGCCCCAGCATTTT. It codes for CASRAGTGGDQPQHF.

This clonotype has ten or more counts. The genes are TRBV28 and TRBJ1-5, with a tentative D call TRBD1 (5 bases). V dropped 6 bases and J dropped 2 bases, with 14 bases sitting between them. This CDR3 spans 15 amino acids. Looked up from germline, CDR1 is MDHEN and CDR2 is SYDVKM. CDR3 amino acids: CASSRRGEGNQPQHF. CDR3 coding DNA: TGTGCCAGCAGCCGTCGGGGGGAAGGCAATCAGCCCCAGCATTTT.

This clonotype was observed many times. V and J are TRBV20-1 and TRBJ2-5; TRBD1 agrees at 7 bases. CDR3 length: 15 residues. Germline CDR1 DFQATT, CDR2 SNEGSKA (reference sequence). The ends lost 6 bases at V and 5 bases at J; junction bases unmatched: 15. As DNA, the CDR3 is TGCAGTGCCAAATCCTTTGACAGGGCCCGGGAGACCCAGTACTTC. It codes for CSAKSFDRARETQYF.

This clonotype was seen repeatedly, ten times or more. This chain links TRBV28 with TRBJ1-3, with D possibly being TRBD1 (6 bases). CDR1 MDHEN and CDR2 SYDVKM come from the germline V gene. Trimming took off 1 base at V and 6 bases at J, with 10 bases between the two ends. The CDR3 consists of 14 residues. This chain's CDR3 is CASSLLGAVNTIYF. The CDR3 DNA sequence: TGTGCCAGCAGTTTATTGGGGGCCGTAAACACCATATATTTT. The variable domain in full, completed from reference TRBV28 and TRBJ1-3, reads DVKVTQSSRYLVKRTGEKVFLECVQDMDHENMFWYRQDPGLGLRLIYFSYDVKMKEKGDIPEGYSVSREKKERFSLILESASTNQTSMYLCASSLLGAVNTIYFGEGSWLTVV.

At least ten counts were recorded for this clonotype. The rearrangement uses TRBV11-2 and TRBJ2-7; a weak D match, TRBD1 (5 bases). V lost 1 base, J lost 0 bases, and 13 bases lay in between. This CDR3 comprises 16 residues. Germline lookup yields CDR1 SGHAT and CDR2 FQNNGV. The CDR3 region has the DNA TGTGCCAGCAGCTTAGGCTGGACACTGAGCTCCTACGAGCAGTACTTC. Its translation: CASSLGWTLSSYEQYF.

This clonotype was seen ten or more times. The rearrangement links TRBV2 to TRBJ2-7, with no clear D. V was shortened by 6 bases and J by 3 bases, with 12 bases between the two germline ends. The germline gives CDR1 SNHLY, CDR2 FYNNEI. The CDR3 has 13 residues. The CDR3 spells CASRPRLDYEQYF. The CDR3 nucleotides read TGTGCCAGCAGACCTCGCCTTGACTACGAGCAGTACTTC. Using reference TRBV2 and TRBJ2-7 for the parts outside the CDR3, the full variable domain is EPEVTQTPSHQVTQMGQEVILRCVPISNHLYFYWYRQILGQKVEFLVSFYNNEISEKSEIFDDQFSVERPDGSNFTLKIRSTKLEDSAMYFCASRPRLDYEQYFGPGTRLTVT.